The 29 T cell receptor beta chains in this list originate from one sample, sequenced in a study of control samples from healthy donors and cancer patients. Generated by immunoSEQ multiplex PCR, the TCRdb table keeps only in-frame clones and is missing some. This table has 100,000 to 120,000 clones, 82% appearing once. Sequencing used blood. The receptors here all came from a man between 18 and 29 years old in good health.

This chain connects TRBV9 to TRBJ2-5, with D possibly called TRBD1 or TRBD2 (6 bases each). CDR3 size: 16 residues. Trimming left V 3 bases short and J 2 bases short, with 17 bases between. The germline V gene encodes CDR1 SGDLS and CDR2 YYNGEE. The CDR3 spells CASSAGQKAGQETQYF. The CDR3 bases are TGTGCCAGCAGCGCCGGACAGAAGGCGGGACAAGAGACCCAGTACTTC.

The CDR3 here is CASAPPDGDSYNEQFF. The DNA of the CDR3 is TGTGCTAGTGCCCCTCCCGATGGGGACAGCTACAATGAGCAGTTCTTC. This sequence joins TRBV12-5 and TRBJ2-1; 7 bases map to TRBD1. This CDR3 has 16 amino acids. V was pared by 7 bases and J by 3 bases, with 12 bases of the junction left unmatched. The V gene's germline CDR1 is LGHNT and CDR2 FRNRAP.

The V call is TRBV24-1, the J call TRBJ2-3; 7 bases match TRBD2. The CDR3 loop spans 18 amino acids. The trim removed 3 bases at V and 2 bases at J, leaving 13 bases unmatched. Looked up from germline, CDR1 is KGHDR and CDR2 is SFDVKD. CDR3 amino acids: CATSDDGRSPGHTDTQYF. The CDR3 nucleotides read TGTGCCACCAGTGATGACGGGAGGTCTCCAGGACACACAGATACGCAGTATTTT.

The genes are TRBV7-9 and TRBJ1-6, with 7 bases fitting TRBD1. The length of the CDR3 is 13 residues. The trim removed 3 bases at V and 7 bases at J, leaving 0 bases unmatched. Germline V gene sequence: CDR1 SEHNR, CDR2 FQNEAQ (reference sequence). This CDR3 reads CASSLTGNSPLHF. DNA of the CDR3: TGTGCCAGCAGCTTGACAGGGAATTCACCCCTCCACTTT.

CDR3 loop: CASSTVPNTEAFF. DNA for the CDR3: TGTGCCAGCAGTACAGTACCGAACACTGAAGCTTTCTTT. J is TRBJ1-1 and V is TRBV28; unclear D gene. The CDR3 extends over 13 amino acids. Germline V gene lookup returns CDR1 MDHEN and CDR2 SYDVKM. The ends were cut back, 5 bases at V and 1 base at J, with 8 bases in the middle.

The chain carries TRBV11-3 and TRBJ1-1; D gene unclear. Germline CDR1 reads SGHNT; CDR2 reads YENEEA. The CDR3 has 13 residues. V lost 0 bases, J lost 3 bases, and 5 bases lay in between. For the CDR3, the DNA is TGTGCCAGCAGCTTAGACAGTTACACTGAAGCTTTCTTT. The encoded protein is CASSLDSYTEAFF.

The gene calls are TRBV12-5 and TRBJ1-3; D is ambiguous. Per germline, CDR1 LGHNT and CDR2 FRNRAP. The CDR3 has 13 amino acids. V was pared by 7 bases and J by 8 bases, with 15 bases between. CDR3 region: CASAIRPRDTIYF. CDR3 in DNA: TGTGCTAGTGCCATCCGGCCACGAGACACCATATATTTT. Full variable domain (rest looked up from reference TRBV12-5 and TRBJ1-3): DARVTQTPRHKVTEMGQEVTMRCQPILGHNTVFWYRQTMMQGLELLAYFRNRAPLDDSGMPKDRFSAEMPDATLATLKIQPSEPRDSAVYFCASAIRPRDTIYFGEGSWLTVV.

The chain joins TRBV7-2 to TRBJ1-2; 9 bases map to TRBD1. Germline V gene lookup returns CDR1 SGHTA and CDR2 FQGNSA. The CDR3 is 15 residues long. Losses at the gene ends were 4 bases for V and 7 bases for J; bases not matched to a gene: 10. In nucleotides, the CDR3 is TGTGCCAGCAGCTCCAGTACAGGGGGCTTGTCTGGCTACACCTTC. This encodes CASSSSTGGLSGYTF.

This chain uses TRBV2 with TRBJ2-3; D is possibly TRBD1 (5 bases). CDR3 length equals 15 residues. Germline-derived CDR1 and CDR2 are SNHLY and FYNNEI. The germline V and J ends were trimmed by 5 bases and 0 bases, with 12 bases remaining between them. As DNA, the CDR3 is TGTGCCAGCAGTAGACAGAGTTCTAGCACAGATACGCAGTATTTT. This codes for CASSRQSSSTDTQYF.

This chain uses TRBV4-1 with TRBJ2-2; either TRBD1 or TRBD2 may supply D (5 bases each). V was clipped by 3 bases and J by 4 bases, with 18 bases between them. The germline V gene has CDR1 MGHRA and CDR2 YSYEKL. The CDR3 spans 17 residues. The DNA of the CDR3 is TGCGCCAGCAGCCAGTACGTAGCAGGGAGTGTCACCGGGGAGCTGTTTTTT. It codes for CASSQYVAGSVTGELFF.

V is TRBV7-9 and J is TRBJ1-1; no reliable D call. Germline CDR1 SEHNR, CDR2 FQNEAQ (reference sequence). Between the trimmed V and J ends, which lost 4 bases and 4 bases, there was a span of 16 bases. The CDR3 has 15 residues. The CDR3 here is CASSYLGTGPTEAFF. The CDR3 DNA sequence: TGTGCCAGCAGCTATCTGGGTACGGGTCCCACTGAAGCTTTCTTT.

The rearrangement uses TRBV29-1 and TRBJ1-1; TRBD1 matches 8 bases. V was pared by 6 bases and J by 4 bases, with 4 bases of the junction left unmatched. This CDR3 region has 12 residues. Germline V gene data show CDR1 as SQVTM and CDR2 as ANQGSEA. This CDR3 is CSVRTGSTEAFF. The DNA of the CDR3 is TGCAGCGTAAGGACAGGGAGCACTGAAGCTTTCTTT.

J is TRBJ2-7 and V is TRBV6-2 or TRBV6-3; 7 bases agree with TRBD1. Germline V lookup: CDR1 MNHEY, CDR2 SVGEGT. The CDR3 consists of 14 residues. The junction had 1 base not matched to a gene; V was cut back by 2 bases and J by 0 bases. As DNA, the CDR3 is TGTGCCAGCAGTTACCGGGACAGCTCCTACGAGCAGTACTTC. It is translated as CASSYRDSSYEQYF.

About this clone: A junction boundary mismatches the germline segment, possibly from a read error. The rearrangement joins TRBV5-4 to TRBJ2-2; D gene uncertain. The CDR3 is 12 residues long. CDR1 is SGHNT, CDR2 YYREEE, per germline (reference sequence). CDR3 region: CASTLNTGELFF. The CDR3 coding sequence is TGTGCCAGCACCTTGAACACCGGGGAGCTGTTTTTT.

The V gene is TRBV24-1, the J gene TRBJ1-2; no clear D gene. CDR3 length equals 12 residues. V gave up 9 bases and J gave up 3 bases, with 10 bases separating them. The germline V gene encodes CDR1 KGHDR and CDR2 SFDVKD. DNA for the CDR3: TGTGCCACCTCCAGGACTGACTATGGCTACACCTTC. Translated, it gives CATSRTDYGYTF.

As DNA, the CDR3 is TGTGCCAGCAGCCCAGACGACAGCAACACTGAAGCTTTCTTT. It encodes CASSPDDSNTEAFF. This chain uses TRBV3-1 (or the pseudogene TRBV3-2) with TRBJ1-1; D may be TRBD1 (5 bases). The germline CDR1 and CDR2 sequences are LGHDT and YNNKEL (reference sequence). V lost 4 bases to trimming and J lost 2 bases, with 11 bases between them. The CDR3 loop spans 14 amino acids.

The chain combines TRBV25-1 with TRBJ1-4; possible D gene TRBD1, 6 bases. Per germline, CDR1 MGHDK and CDR2 SYGVNS. The CDR3 extends over 17 amino acids. Trimming took 5 bases from V and 0 from J, leaving 16 bases between them. The CDR3 nucleotides are TGTGCCAGCAGTCGAAAGGACAGTCCGACAACTAATGAAAAACTGTTTTTT. Its translation: CASSRKDSPTTNEKLFF.

This sequence joins TRBV20-1 and TRBJ1-1, with a weak D call TRBD1 (5 bases). The CDR3 is 11 residues long. V was clipped by 5 bases and J by 4 bases, with 8 bases between them. Germline CDR1 and CDR2: DFQATT and SNEGSKA (reference sequence). The CDR3 coding sequence is TGCAGTGCTGATCAGGGCACTGAAGCTTTCTTT. Translated: CSADQGTEAFF.

This chain connects TRBV9 to TRBJ2-3; D remains unclear. CDR1 and CDR2 from the germline V gene are SGDLS and YYNGEE. V lost 0 bases to trimming and J lost 4 bases, with 3 bases between them. There are 12 residues in the CDR3. The CDR3 region has the DNA TGTGCCAGCAGCGTAGGGGCAGATACGCAGTATTTT. This codes for CASSVGADTQYF. Complete variable domain (other parts from reference TRBV9 and TRBJ2-3): DSGVTQTPKHLITATGQRVTLRCSPRSGDLSVYWYQQSLDQGLQFLIQYYNGEERAKGNILERFSAQQFPDLHSELNLSSLELGDSALYFCASSVGADTQYFGPGTRLTVL.

V usage is TRBV28 and J usage is TRBJ2-3; the D gene could be TRBD1 or TRBD2 (6 bases each). CDR1 and CDR2 from the germline V gene are MDHEN and SYDVKM. The CDR3 totals 13 residues. Trimming shortened V by 6 bases and J by 5 bases, and 12 bases separated the two germline ends. The CDR3 protein is CASSWGAGDTQYF. The CDR3 DNA follows: TGTGCCAGCAGCTGGGGGGCGGGAGATACGCAGTATTTT.

This clone was seen only once. The chain recombines TRBV7-9 with TRBJ2-7; TRBD1 matches 8 bases. After removal of 4 bases from V and 3 bases from J, the junction contained 8 bases not matched to a gene. The CDR3 covers 15 residues. Germline CDR1 is SEHNR and CDR2 is FQNEAQ (reference sequence). The CDR3 here is CASSSRAGGRYEQYF. The CDR3, as DNA: TGTGCCAGCAGCTCCAGGGCAGGGGGCCGCTACGAGCAGTACTTC. Full variable domain (outside the CDR3, taken from reference TRBV7-9 and TRBJ2-7): DTGVSQNPRHKITKRGQNVTFRCDPISEHNRLYWYRQTLGQGPEFLTYFQNEAQLEKSRLLSDRFSAERPKGSFSTLEIQRTEQGDSAMYLCASSSRAGGRYEQYFGPGTRLTVT.

In DNA form, the CDR3 reads TGCGCCAGCAGCTCCTCCCAGTCGAATCGGGGGACTAGACCCTACGAGCAGTACTTC. Its protein product is CASSSSQSNRGTRPYEQYF. This chain links TRBV4-3 with TRBJ2-7, with 8 bases lining up with TRBD2. The CDR3 totals 19 residues. Trimming removed 5 bases from V and 2 bases from J; junction bases left unmatched: 20. CDR1 and CDR2 (germline): LGHNA, YSLEER.

CDR3 sequence reads: CASSLAKGEGTGELFF. The CDR3 nucleotides read TGCGCCAGCAGCTTGGCCAAGGGGGAAGGGACCGGGGAGCTGTTTTTT. The rearrangement links TRBV5-1 to TRBJ2-2; the D gene is possibly TRBD1 (6 bases). The CDR3 spans 16 residues. Deletions cut 0 bases from V and 5 bases from J, with 14 bases between. In germline, CDR1 is SGHRS, CDR2 YFSETQ.

The genes are TRBV5-6 and TRBJ1-6; TRBD1 might be the D (6 bases). V dropped 3 bases and J dropped 3 bases, with 10 bases sitting between them. The V gene's germline CDR1 is SGHDT and CDR2 YYEEEE. The CDR3 is 15 amino acids. DNA for the CDR3: TGTGCCAGCAGCTCCCGACAGGACTATAATTCACCCCTCCACTTT. This translates into CASSSRQDYNSPLHF.

A few counts support this clone. The chain combines TRBV30 with TRBJ1-2; 8 positions match TRBD1. The CDR3 has 11 amino acids. Trimming cost V 7 bases and J 6 bases; bases outside gene matches: 4. Germline CDR1 is GTSNPN and CDR2 is SVGIG (reference sequence). The CDR3 region is CAYRGFHGYTF. Here the CDR3 DNA reads TGTGCCTACAGGGGGTTTCATGGCTACACCTTC.

This clone has more than one count but fewer than ten. CDR3 sequence reads: CASSVAGQGQGGYTF. CDR3 in DNA: TGTGCCAGCAGCGTAGCTGGGCAGGGCCAGGGTGGCTACACCTTC. The chain combines TRBV9 with TRBJ1-2, with TRBD1 as a possible D gene (5 bases). The CDR3 is 15 amino acids. The ends were cut back, 0 bases at V and 7 bases at J, with 16 bases in the middle. CDR1 is SGDLS, CDR2 YYNGEE, per germline.

The V gene is TRBV7-9, the J gene TRBJ1-1, with D unresolved. Germline assignment: CDR1 SEHNR and CDR2 FQNEAQ (reference sequence). CDR3 length equals 13 residues. With 1 base removed from V and 4 bases from J, the gap between germline ends came to 7 bases. The DNA of the CDR3 is TGTGCCAGCAGCTTAGATGGAGGCACTGAAGCTTTCTTT. It is translated as CASSLDGGTEAFF.

CDR3 sequence (DNA): TGTGCCACCAGCCCTGACAGGGGAGCCTACAATGAGCAGTTCTTC. It yields the protein CATSPDRGAYNEQFF. V usage is TRBV15 and J usage is TRBJ2-1; 8 positions match TRBD1. This CDR3 region has 15 residues. From germline, CDR1 is LNHNV and CDR2 YYDKDF (reference sequence). J was trimmed by 2 bases and V by 5 bases; bases with no gene match: 5.

The chain couples TRBV5-5 to TRBJ2-6; D remains ambiguous. The CDR3 extends over 16 amino acids. V dropped 4 bases and J dropped 0 bases, with 11 bases sitting between them. From germline, CDR1 is SGHKS and CDR2 YYEKEE (reference sequence). The CDR3 here is CASSPASNSGANVLTF. The CDR3 DNA sequence: TGTGCCAGCAGCCCGGCTTCGAACTCTGGGGCCAACGTCCTGACTTTC.